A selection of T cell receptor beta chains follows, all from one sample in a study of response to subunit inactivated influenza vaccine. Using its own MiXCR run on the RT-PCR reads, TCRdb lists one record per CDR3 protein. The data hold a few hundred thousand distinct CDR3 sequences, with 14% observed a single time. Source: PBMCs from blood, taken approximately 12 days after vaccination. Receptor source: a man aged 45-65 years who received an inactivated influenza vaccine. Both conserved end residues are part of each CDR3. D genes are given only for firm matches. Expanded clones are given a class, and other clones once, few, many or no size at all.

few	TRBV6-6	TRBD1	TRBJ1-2	TGTGCCAGCACGACAGGGGCAAGTTATGGCTACACCTTC	CASTTGASYGYTF
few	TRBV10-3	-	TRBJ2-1	TGTGCCATCAGTCAGGCCCAAAGTCGCAATGAGCAGTTCTTC	CAISQAQSRNEQFF
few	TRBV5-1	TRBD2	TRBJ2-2	TGCGCCAGCAGCTCTAGAATAGCGGGGAACACCGGGGAGCTGTTTTTT	CASSSRIAGNTGELFF
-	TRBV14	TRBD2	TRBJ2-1	TGTGCCAGCAGCCAAGGACTAGCGGGAGGCCGGGTTTTATCGGATGAGCAGTTCTTC	CASSQGLAGGRVLSDEQFF
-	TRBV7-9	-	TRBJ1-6	TGTGCCAGCAGCTTATCAGACCCGGGCTCCTATAATTCACCCCTCCACTTT	CASSLSDPGSYNSPLHF
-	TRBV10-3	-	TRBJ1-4	TGTGCCATCAGTGAAAAAAGTGGGGGATGGGGTGAAAAACTGTTTTTT	CAISEKSGGWGEKLFF
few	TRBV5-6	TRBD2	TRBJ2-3	TGTGCCAGCAGCCGGACTAGCGGGTCTGGCTTGCAGTATTTT	CASSRTSGSGLQYF
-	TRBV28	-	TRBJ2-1	TGTGCCAGCACCTCAGTGGGTCATCCCTACAATGAGCAGTTCTTC	CASTSVGHPYNEQFF
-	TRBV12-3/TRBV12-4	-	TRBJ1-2	TGTGCCAGCAGTTTTGGTGCGGACTATGGCTACACCTTC	CASSFGADYGYTF
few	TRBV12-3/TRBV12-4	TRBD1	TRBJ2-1	TGTGCCAGCACCTGGACAGGGTCTGGCAATGAGCAGTTCTTC	CASTWTGSGNEQFF
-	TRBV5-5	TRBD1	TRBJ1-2	TGTGCCAGCAGTTATGGGACAGGTCACGGCTACACCTTC	CASSYGTGHGYTF
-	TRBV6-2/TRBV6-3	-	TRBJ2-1	TGTGCCAGCAGTTTAGGCCAGGTTCCTAATGAGCAGTTCTTC	CASSLGQVPNEQFF
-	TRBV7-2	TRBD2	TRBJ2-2	TGTGCCAGCAGACGACTAGCGGGGGGCCGTGGCACCGGGGAGCTGTTTTTT	CASRRLAGGRGTGELFF
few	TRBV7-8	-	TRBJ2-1	TGTGCCAGCAGCCGCGAAACAGGGAGGGATGAGCAGTTCTTC	CASSRETGRDEQFF
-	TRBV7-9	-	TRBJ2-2	TGTGCCAGCAGCTCCCTCGGGACCTACACCGGGGAGCTGTTTTTT	CASSSLGTYTGELFF
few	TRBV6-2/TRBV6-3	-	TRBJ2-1	TGTGCCAGCAGCCGGGTCGGACCGCAGTTCTTC	CASSRVGPQFF
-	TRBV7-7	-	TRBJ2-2	TGTGCTAGCAGCCCGAATCTGAACACCGGGGAGCTGTTTTTT	CASSPNLNTGELFF
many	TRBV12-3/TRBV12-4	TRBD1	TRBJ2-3	TGTGCCAGCGGACAGGGGTCCCGGATTACGCAGTATTTT	CASGQGSRITQYF
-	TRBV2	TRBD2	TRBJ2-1	TGTGCCAGCAGACCGACAGCCCTGGGACTATCGGGGAGCTCCTACAATGAGCAGTTCTTC	CASRPTALGLSGSSYNEQFF
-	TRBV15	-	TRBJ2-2	TGTGCCACCAGCAGAGAACAGGGTAGCGGGGAGCTGTTTTTT	CATSREQGSGELFF
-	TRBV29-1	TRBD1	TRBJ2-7	TGCAGCGTTGACAGGGGGAACTACGAGCAGTACTTC	CSVDRGNYEQYF
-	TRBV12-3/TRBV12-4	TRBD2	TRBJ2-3	TGTGCCAGCAGTCGCCTTACTAGCGGGGGCTCGTCAGATACGCAGTATTTT	CASSRLTSGGSSDTQYF
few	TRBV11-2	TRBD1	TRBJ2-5	TGTGCCAGCAGCTTAGATAGGACAGGAGAGACCCAGTACTTC	CASSLDRTGETQYF
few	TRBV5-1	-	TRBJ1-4	TGCGCCAGCAGCTTGGGGGACGGCGGAAATTTGTTTTTT	CASSLGDGGNLFF
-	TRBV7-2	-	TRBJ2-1	TGTGCCAGCAGCCGGGGACTCACAACGTACAATGAGCAGTTCTTC	CASSRGLTTYNEQFF
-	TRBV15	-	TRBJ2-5	TGTGCCACCAGCAGAGATAAGAGACTCCAAGAGACCCAGTACTTC	CATSRDKRLQETQYF
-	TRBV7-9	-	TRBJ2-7	TGTGCCAGCGAAGAGTCCTACGAGCAGTACTTC	CASEESYEQYF
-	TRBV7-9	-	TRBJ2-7	TGTGCCAGCAGCTCTCGACAGGAGCCCTACGAGCAGTACTTC	CASSSRQEPYEQYF
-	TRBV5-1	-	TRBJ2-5	TGCGCCAGCAGCTTGGGCAGGGGCTTAAAAGAGACCCAGTACTTC	CASSLGRGLKETQYF
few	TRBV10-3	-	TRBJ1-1	TGTGCCATCAGTGAGTCGTTTGCGCTAATTAACACTGAAGCTTTCTTT	CAISESFALINTEAFF
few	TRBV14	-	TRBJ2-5	TGTGCCAGCAGCCAAGATCTTGGGCTCCGGGAGACCCAGTACTTC	CASSQDLGLRETQYF